Listed below are T cell receptor beta chains from one sample, sequenced in a study of cytomegalovirus exposure and HLA in healthy donors. This table comes from immunoSEQ multiplex PCR, and its TCRdb copy is limited to in-frame clones, with some not included. The sample consists of roughly 190,000 clones, around 86% of them appearing once. Sample: PBMCs. The receptors derive from a woman under 30 in good health and CMV-seronegative. Each CDR3 is given with its conserved first and last residue. The order of the fields is clone size, D gene, J gene, V gene, CDR3 protein, CDR3 DNA. The D gene is left open where the match is weak. Only part of the rows carry a size: once, few, many, or a class if the clone is expanded.

NA TRBD2 TRBJ2-7 TRBV19 CASSPREGAPQTYEQYF TGTGCCAGTAGTCCTCGGGAGGGAGCGCCTCAAACCTACGAGCAGTACTTC
NA NA TRBJ2-2 TRBV4-1 CASSPRPGELFF TGCGCCAGCAGCCCCAGGCCCGGGGAGCTGTTTTTT
NA TRBD2 TRBJ2-7 TRBV4-2 CASSATSGGSYEQYF TGTGCCAGCAGCGCCACTAGCGGGGGATCCTACGAGCAGTACTTC
NA NA TRBJ1-6 TRBV2 CASSNESPNSPLHF TGTGCCAGCAGTAACGAGAGCCCGAATTCACCCCTCCACTTT
NA TRBD1 TRBJ1-2 TRBV25-1 CASSERRPGTGFWGYTF TGTGCCAGCAGCGAAAGACGACCTGGGACAGGCTTCTGGGGCTACACCTTC
NA TRBD1 TRBJ1-5 TRBV7-6 CASSLAGGAGNQPQHF TGTGCCAGCAGCTTAGCAGGGGGCGCGGGCAATCAGCCCCAGCATTTT
NA NA TRBJ2-1 TRBV27 CASSGPGVPNEQFF TGTGCCAGCAGTGGGCCGGGAGTTCCCAATGAGCAGTTCTTC
once TRBD2 TRBJ2-5 TRBV7-2 CASSLRLAGNQETQYF TGTGCCAGCAGCTTAAGACTAGCGGGAAACCAAGAGACCCAGTACTTC
NA NA TRBJ1-1 TRBV5-6 CASTSRGNTEAFF TGTGCCAGCACCTCCCGCGGGAACACTGAAGCTTTCTTT
NA NA TRBJ2-1 TRBV4-1 CASSQDKDSLYNEQFF TGCGCCAGCAGCCAAGATAAAGACAGCCTTTACAATGAGCAGTTCTTC
NA TRBD2 TRBJ2-7 TRBV15 CATSRETSGWSSYEQYF TGTGCCACCAGCAGAGAAACTAGCGGGTGGAGCTCCTACGAGCAGTACTTC
NA TRBD1 TRBJ2-7 TRBV28 CASSPAGAGGYEQYF TGTGCCAGCAGCCCCGCCGGGGCAGGGGGATACGAGCAGTACTTC
NA TRBD1 TRBJ1-2 TRBV9 CASSGGQGFVQDVF TGTGCCAGCAGCGGGGGACAGGGGTTTGTGCAGGACGTATTC
NA NA TRBJ1-5 TRBV6-6 CASSYQSSNQPQHF TGTGCCAGCAGTTACCAGTCAAGCAATCAGCCCCAGCATTTT
NA NA TRBJ1-2 TRBV5-8 CASSIDRDMHF TGTGCCAGCAGCATCGACCGGGACATGCATTTC
NA NA TRBJ2-3 TRBV10-3 CAISEKGETDTQYF TGTGCCATCAGTGAGAAGGGGGAAACAGATACGCAGTATTTT
NA NA TRBJ2-7 TRBV9 CASSVGLTYEQYF TGTGCCAGCAGCGTAGGACTCACCTACGAGCAGTACTTC
NA TRBD2 TRBJ2-1 TRBV27 CASSSYPSSGRNNNEQFF TGTGCCAGCAGTTCCTACCCTTCTAGCGGGAGAAATAACAATGAGCAGTTCTTC
few TRBD2 TRBJ2-1 TRBV7-2 CASSLTSGPYNEQFF TGTGCCAGCAGCCTTACTAGCGGCCCCTACAATGAGCAGTTCTTC
NA TRBD2 TRBJ2-1 TRBV15 CATSRPSGAYNEQFF TGTGCCACCAGCCGCCCTAGCGGGGCATACAATGAGCAGTTCTTC
NA NA TRBJ2-7 TRBV7-3 CASSLSGTPSYEQYF TGTGCCAGCAGCTTATCTGGGACACCGTCATACGAGCAGTACTTC
NA NA TRBJ2-6 TRBV15 CATSPSSSGANVLTF TGTGCCACCAGCCCAAGTAGCTCTGGGGCCAACGTCCTGACTTTC
NA TRBD2 TRBJ2-1 TRBV2 CASIELAGGLDHEQFF TGTGCCAGCATTGAACTAGCGGGAGGCCTAGATCATGAGCAGTTCTTC
NA NA TRBJ2-7 TRBV4-2 CASSQEEGFPYEQYF TGTGCCAGCAGCCAAGAGGAGGGATTTCCCTACGAGCAGTACTTC
NA NA TRBJ1-1 TRBV11-3 CASSFDRYTEAFF TGTGCCAGCAGCTTCGACAGGTACACTGAAGCTTTCTTT
NA NA TRBJ1-1 TRBV11-2 CASSLTRLNTEAFF TGTGCCAGCAGCTTAACGAGGTTGAACACTGAAGCTTTCTTT
NA NA TRBJ1-3 TRBV4-2 CASSQDSTLTANTIYF TGTGCCAGCAGCCAAGATAGCACCTTAACGGCAAACACCATATATTTT
once NA TRBJ2-7 TRBV18 CASSPQGSSYEQYF TGTGCCAGCTCACCACAGGGGTCCTCCTACGAGCAGTACTTC
NA NA TRBJ1-2 TRBV28 CASTLMGLDYGYTF TGTGCCAGCACCCTGATGGGCCTCGACTATGGCTACACCTTC
NA TRBD2 TRBJ2-1 TRBV30 CAWRLAGGPGNEQFF TGTGCCTGGAGACTAGCGGGTGGGCCGGGCAATGAGCAGTTCTTC
NA TRBD2 TRBJ2-1 TRBV5-1 CASSLGLAGGNEQFF TGCGCCAGCAGCTTGGGTCTAGCGGGAGGTAATGAGCAGTTCTTC
NA TRBD1 TRBJ2-7 TRBV7-9 CASSSYRGRSSYEQYF TGTGCCAGCAGCTCGTACAGGGGTAGGAGCTCCTACGAGCAGTACTTC
NA TRBD2 TRBJ2-5 TRBV7-6 CASSWTSGSRETQYF TGTGCCAGCAGCTGGACTAGCGGGAGTAGAGAGACCCAGTACTTC
NA TRBD1 TRBJ1-5 TRBV19 CASSQRTGLYSNQPQHF TGTGCCAGCTCCCAGAGGACAGGGCTTTATAGCAATCAGCCCCAGCATTTT
NA TRBD1 TRBJ2-6 TRBV5-6 CASSTGTELSSGANVLTF TGTGCCAGCAGCACGGGGACAGAGCTTAGCTCTGGGGCCAACGTCCTGACTTTC
NA NA TRBJ2-1 TRBV19 CASSIGELDNEQFF TGTGCCAGTAGTATAGGGGAGCTGGACAATGAGCAGTTCTTC
NA TRBD2 TRBJ2-3 TRBV19 CASSIDGGASTDTQYF TGTGCCAGTAGTATAGACGGGGGGGCAAGCACAGATACGCAGTATTTT
NA TRBD2 TRBJ2-7 TRBV6-5 CASSYSLAGGIYEQYF TGTGCCAGCAGTTACTCGCTAGCGGGGGGGATTTACGAGCAGTACTTC
NA TRBD2 TRBJ2-7 TRBV5-4 CASRSGTSASYEQYF TGTGCCAGCAGGTCCGGGACTAGCGCCTCCTACGAGCAGTACTTC
NA TRBD1 TRBJ1-4 TRBV7-9 CASSRFGTGANEKLFF TGTGCCAGCAGCCGCTTCGGGACAGGGGCTAATGAAAAACTGTTTTTT
once NA TRBJ1-3 TRBV2 CASSETVGNTIYF TGTGCCAGCAGTGAAACGGTTGGAAACACCATATATTTT
NA TRBD2 TRBJ2-7 TRBV6-5 CASSAGGVSSYEQYF TGTGCCAGCAGTGCGGGGGGTGTTAGCTCCTACGAGCAGTACTTC
NA NA TRBJ2-5 TRBV5-1 CASRAEETQYF TGCGCCAGCAGGGCAGAAGAGACCCAGTACTTC
few TRBD1 TRBJ2-7 TRBV7-9 CASSPVSGTGSEQYF TGTGCCAGCAGCCCAGTTTCCGGGACAGGGAGCGAGCAGTACTTC
NA TRBD2 TRBJ2-1 TRBV5-1 CASSLLEIAGIYNEQFF TGCGCCAGCAGCCTCCTCGAAATAGCGGGGATTTACAATGAGCAGTTCTTC
NA NA TRBJ2-3 TRBV30 CAWSPKHSPGADTQYF TGTGCCTGGAGCCCCAAACACAGCCCGGGGGCAGATACGCAGTATTTT